The 17 T cell receptor beta chains presented below share a single source sample, sequenced in a study of T-cell memory formation after mild COVID-19. Each CDR3 protein gets one entry after TCRdb re-called the 5' RACE reads with MiXCR. The sample contains hundreds of thousands of distinct CDR3 sequences, over 25% of which appear only once. The sample comprised PBMCs or a T cell subset sorted from them (not recorded which). The receptors originated from an adult woman who had mild COVID-19 (a few samples of this study predate the infection). Cell type and time point are not known.

There are a few counts of this clonotype. The CDR3 spells CASSVDLNPNQPQHF. CDR3 bases: TGTGCCAGCAGCGTAGATCTTAACCCTAATCAGCCCCAGCATTTT. The chain carries TRBV9 and TRBJ1-5; no firm D call. CDR1 is SGDLS and CDR2 is YYNGEE in the germline V gene. This CDR3 has 15 residues. V lost 0 bases and J 4 bases, leaving 11 bases between the germline ends.

V is TRBV5-1 and J is TRBJ2-3, with 10 bases that match TRBD2. The germline V gene encodes CDR1 SGHRS and CDR2 YFSETQ. The V gene end was trimmed by 4 bases and the J gene end by 4 bases; junction bases not matched to a gene: 6. The CDR3 has 15 amino acids. CDR3 bases: TGCGCCAGCAGCATAGGGACTAGCGCCGCAGATACGCAGTATTTT. It specifies CASSIGTSAADTQYF.

This clonotype was found a few times. The chain employs TRBV4-1 and TRBJ2-7, with a possible D match to TRBD1 (5 bases). There are 16 residues in the CDR3. Germline V gene lookup returns CDR1 MGHRA and CDR2 YSYEKL. Between the trimmed V and J ends, which lost 1 base and 2 bases, there was a span of 15 bases. CDR3 nucleotides: TGCGCCAGCAGCCAAGCGTTAGGGGAAATCGCCTACGAGCAGTACTTC. Its protein product is CASSQALGEIAYEQYF.

The chain employs TRBV4-2 and TRBJ2-3; 9 positions match TRBD2. Trimming took 3 bases from V and 2 from J; bases not matched to a gene: 6. This CDR3 has 16 residues. Germline assignment: CDR1 LGHNA and CDR2 YNFKEQ. The CDR3, as DNA: TGTGCCAGCAGCCAGACTAGCGGCCAATCCACAGATACGCAGTATTTT. Translated: CASSQTSGQSTDTQYF.

J is TRBJ2-4 and V is TRBV9; 8 nucleotides agree with TRBD2. The junction had 5 bases not matched to a gene; V was cut back by 1 base and J by 5 bases. Germline assignment: CDR1 SGDLS and CDR2 YYNGEE. This CDR3 region has 15 residues. The CDR3 DNA sequence: TGTGCCAGCAGCGTACCTCCGGGGGGGCAAAACATTCAGTACTTC. It codes for CASSVPPGGQNIQYF.

This sequence joins TRBV29-1 and TRBJ1-2, with D hard to call. Deletions cut 0 bases from V and 0 bases from J, with 14 bases between. Germline lookup yields CDR1 SQVTM and CDR2 ANQGSEA. The CDR3 totals 16 residues. The CDR3 region is CSVEDLGPPSNYGYTF. CDR3 sequence (DNA): TGCAGCGTTGAAGATCTAGGGCCACCATCTAACTATGGCTACACCTTC.

This clonotype was counted between two and nine times. The chain employs TRBV24-1 and TRBJ1-5, with no clear D. The CDR3 is made up of 9 amino acids. Trimming shortened V by 12 bases and J by 6 bases, and 5 bases separated the two germline ends. The V gene's germline CDR1 is KGHDR and CDR2 SFDVKD. This CDR3 is CAVGQPQHF. The CDR3 DNA follows: TGTGCCGTTGGTCAGCCCCAGCATTTT.

The V gene is TRBV5-4, the J gene TRBJ2-1; 7 bases match TRBD2. The V gene's germline CDR1 is SGHNT and CDR2 YYREEE (reference sequence). This CDR3 contains 15 residues. V was clipped by 0 bases and J by 5 bases; unmatched bases: 5. The DNA for the CDR3 is TGTGCCAGCAGCTTGGAGCTAGCGGATGACAATGAGCAGTTCTTC. Residues: CASSLELADDNEQFF.

The chain combines TRBV12-3 or TRBV12-4 with TRBJ2-1; 15 bases align to TRBD2. J lost 12 bases, V lost 5 bases, and 11 bases had no gene match. The CDR3 contains 16 residues. CDR3 sequence: CASSPQRTSGREGQFF. CDR3 DNA sequence: TGTGCCAGCAGTCCCCAACGGACTAGCGGGAGGGAGGGGCAGTTCTTC.

The gene calls are TRBV7-9 and TRBJ1-2; D gene ambiguous. The CDR3 totals 14 residues. Per germline, CDR1 SEHNR and CDR2 FQNEAQ (reference sequence). Trimming stripped 4 bases from V and 3 bases from J, with 12 bases between. CDR3 nucleotides: TGTGCCAGCAGCTGGCCGGAGGCCCACTATGGCTACACCTTC. Its translation is CASSWPEAHYGYTF.

CDR3 residues: CASSAWGLADTQYF. The CDR3 DNA follows: TGTGCCAGCAGTGCCTGGGGCCTTGCAGATACGCAGTATTTT. This chain joins TRBV12-3 or TRBV12-4 and TRBJ2-3; TRBD1 might be the D (5 bases). V was pared by 5 bases and J by 4 bases, with 13 bases between. The CDR3 totals 14 residues.

This clonotype was seen ten or more times. This sequence joins TRBV6-1 and TRBJ2-2, with D uncertain. Germline CDR1 and CDR2: MNHNS and SASEGT. The CDR3 is 14 residues long. Trimming cost V 1 base and J 6 bases, with 9 bases left between them. The CDR3 bases are TGTGCCAGCAGTGAAGATCAATGGGCCGGGGAGCTGTTTTTT. The encoded protein is CASSEDQWAGELFF.

In this sample, this clonotype turned up a few times. This sequence joins TRBV4-1 and TRBJ2-1; D assignment may be TRBD1 or TRBD2 (5 bases each). The CDR3 has 15 amino acids. V was trimmed by 1 base and J by 2 bases, leaving 9 bases between them. Germline values: CDR1 MGHRA, CDR2 YSYEKL. CDR3 DNA sequence: TGCGCCAGCAGCCAAGCCGGGGACCCCTACAATGAGCAGTTCTTC. This encodes CASSQAGDPYNEQFF.

This clonotype turned up a few times. The chain recombines TRBV10-3 with TRBJ1-4; TRBD1 matches at 9 bases. This CDR3 spans 14 amino acids. With V trimmed by 8 bases and J by 14 bases, 15 bases remained unmatched. CDR1 ENHRY and CDR2 SYGVKD come from the germline V gene. The CDR3 nucleotides are TGTGCCATCTCCCCGGGGGACAGGGCAACATATCTGTTTTTT. Its translation: CAISPGDRATYLFF.

The gene calls are TRBV7-8 and TRBJ1-5, with D uncertain. Germline V gene data show CDR1 as SGHVS and CDR2 as FQNEAQ. V was shortened by 1 base and J by 5 bases, with 15 bases between the two germline ends. The CDR3 covers 16 residues. The CDR3 here is CASSLGRVVGHQPQHF. CDR3 nucleotides: TGTGCCAGCAGCTTAGGGCGTGTCGTGGGCCATCAGCCCCAGCATTTT.

V gene TRBV4-1 combines with J gene TRBJ2-2, with 9 bases lining up with TRBD2. The CDR3 has 15 amino acids. Looked up from germline, CDR1 is MGHRA and CDR2 is YSYEKL. The V and J ends lost 4 bases and 4 bases, in that order; junction bases with no gene match: 4. CDR3 region: CASSPSGDSTGELFF. DNA for the CDR3: TGCGCCAGCAGCCCTAGCGGGGACAGCACCGGGGAGCTGTTTTTT.

This chain connects TRBV4-1 to TRBJ1-1; 7 positions agree with TRBD1. The ends lost 4 bases at V and 2 bases at J; junction bases unmatched: 10. The germline V gene encodes CDR1 MGHRA and CDR2 YSYEKL. CDR3 length: 16 amino acids. The CDR3 reads CASSRLDTGANTEAFF. Here the CDR3 DNA reads TGCGCCAGCAGCCGACTGGATACAGGGGCCAACACTGAAGCTTTCTTT.